This T cell receptor (beta chain) was sequenced during a study of blood T cells in healthy people across ages. Together with a sample-barcoded 5' primer, a J-beta primer mix was included in a second PCR lasting about 7 to 11 cycles. TCRdb re-called the 5' RACE reads with MiXCR, one entry per CDR3 protein. The sample contains about 1.4 million distinct CDR3 sequences, approximately 59% of which appear only once. V was pared by 0 bases and J by 3 bases, with 12 bases between. Germline loops: CDR1 LGHDT, CDR2 YNNKEL (reference sequence). CDR3 length: 15 amino acids. The receptor was derived from a man younger than 35 in good health. The chain has TRBV3-1 and TRBJ2-7, with no clear D. The sequenced sample was blood. This chain's CDR3 is CASSQDRDTHYEQYF. CDR3 coding DNA: TGTGCCAGCAGCCAAGATAGGGATACCCACTACGAGCAGTACTTC.